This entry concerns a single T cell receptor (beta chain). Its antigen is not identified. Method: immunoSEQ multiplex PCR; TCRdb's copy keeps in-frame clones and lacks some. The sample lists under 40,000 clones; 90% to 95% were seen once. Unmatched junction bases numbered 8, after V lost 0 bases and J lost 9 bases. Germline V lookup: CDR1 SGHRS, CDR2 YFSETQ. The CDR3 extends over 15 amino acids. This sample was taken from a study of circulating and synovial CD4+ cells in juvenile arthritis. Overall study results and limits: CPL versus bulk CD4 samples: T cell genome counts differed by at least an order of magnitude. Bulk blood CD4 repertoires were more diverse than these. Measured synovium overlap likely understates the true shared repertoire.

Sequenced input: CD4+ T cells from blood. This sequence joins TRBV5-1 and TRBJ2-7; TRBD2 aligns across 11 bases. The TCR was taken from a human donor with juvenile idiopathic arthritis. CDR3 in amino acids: CASSLAATSGSRQYF. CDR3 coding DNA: TGCGCCAGCAGCTTGGCCGCTACTAGCGGGAGTCGGCAGTACTTC.